This TCR beta chain is from a study of cytomegalovirus exposure and HLA in healthy donors. General observations from the study: Some TCR beta chains (164 of them) were listed as cytomegalovirus-associated. That first-cohort TCR clusters tended to co-occur in the 130 or so validation repertoires was found in a later analysis.

On this clone itself: Its antigen is still unknown.

V dropped 4 bases and J dropped 1; count of bases not matched to a gene: 5. Per germline, CDR1 MNHEY and CDR2 SMNVEV (reference sequence). CDR3 size: 15 residues. The assay was immunoSEQ multiplex PCR, and TCRdb's table has in-frame clones only and misses some. The sample records some 75,000 clones, 96% being singletons. The sequencing input was PBMCs. The V call is TRBV27, the J call TRBJ2-7, with 9 bases identical to TRBD1. The source of this sequence is a woman aged 18 to 35 in good health and CMV-seronegative. CDR3 nucleotides: TGTGCCAGCAGTTGGGCGACAGGGGGATCCTACGAGCAGTACTTC. Residues: CASSWATGGSYEQYF.